Listed here are 5 T cell receptor beta chains from one sample, sequenced in a study of OX40 agonist ivuxolimab in advanced cancers. Measured with immunoSEQ multiplex PCR; TCRdb has only the in-frame clones, and not every one. The sample lists some 22,000 clones, roughly 73% seen once, with about 17% in the top ten. This specimen was CD4+ or CD8+ T cells sorted from blood, taken in a trial of the OX40 agonist ivuxolimab. These receptors came from an adult with an advanced solid tumor such as melanoma, head and neck, liver or kidney cancer.

The V gene is TRBV6-5, the J gene TRBJ2-7; the D call may be TRBD1 or TRBD2 (5 bases each). Germline V gives CDR1 MNHEY, CDR2 SVGAGI. Trimming removed 4 bases from V and 2 bases from J, with 12 bases in between. The CDR3 runs 14 residues. The CDR3 loop reads CASSFGTATYEQYF. CDR3 in DNA: TGTGCCAGCAGTTTCGGGACGGCCACCTACGAGCAGTACTTC.

The rearrangement joins TRBV11-1 to TRBJ2-5, with a possible D match to TRBD2 (6 bases). The CDR3 has 14 amino acids. V was cut by 6 bases and J by 5 bases, with 16 bases left in between. Germline assignment: CDR1 SGHAT and CDR2 FQDESV (reference sequence). The CDR3 region has the DNA TGTGCCAGCAGTAGACACTCAGGGACTGAGACCCAGTACTTC. It encodes CASSRHSGTETQYF.

In this sample, this clone turned up a few times. The chain has TRBV29-1 and TRBJ2-3; 7 nucleotides line up with TRBD2. Trimming at V came to 4 bases and at J to 4 bases, leaving 8 bases not matched to a gene. Germline V CDR1 and CDR2: SQVTM, ANQGSEA. This CDR3 is 14 amino acids long. The DNA of the CDR3 is TGCAGCGTTGTTGGACTAGATGAGTCAGATACGCAGTATTTT. This encodes CSVVGLDESDTQYF.

The chain combines TRBV4-3 with TRBJ2-7, with 10 bases fitting TRBD2. Looked up from germline, CDR1 is LGHNA and CDR2 is YSLEER. Losses at the gene ends were 0 bases for V and 4 bases for J; bases not matched to a gene: 9. This CDR3 comprises 17 residues. CDR3 in amino acids: CASSQELAGNSAYEQYF. CDR3 sequence (DNA): TGCGCCAGCAGCCAAGAACTAGCGGGGAACTCCGCGTACGAGCAGTACTTC.

The genes are TRBV11-3 and TRBJ2-7, with D possibly matching TRBD1 (6 bases). The V end was cut by 3 bases, the J end by 6 bases, with 9 bases between. The CDR3 totals 12 residues. Germline values: CDR1 SGHNT, CDR2 YENEEA. The chain's CDR3 is CASSFGGSEQYF. Written as DNA, the CDR3 is TGTGCCAGCAGCTTTGGGGGCTCCGAGCAGTACTTC. The full variable domain, with the rest looked up from reference TRBV11-3 and TRBJ2-7, is EAGVVQSPRYKIIEKKQPVAFWCNPISGHNTLYWYLQNLGQGPELLIRYENEEAVDDSQLPKDRFSAERLKGVDSTLKIQPAELGDSAVYLCASSFGGSEQYFGPGTRLTVT.